This T cell receptor beta chain was profiled in a study of OX40 agonist ivuxolimab in advanced cancers. In the study overall: Ivuxolimab was an agonistic, fully human IgG2 monoclonal antibody directed against OX40 (CD134), a costimulatory receptor. The dose-escalation cohort was 82.7% male with a mean age of about 58 years, ranging from 23 to 79. Peripheral TCRbeta sequencing aimed to test whether ivuxolimab altered TCR sequence diversity and caused clonal T-cell expansion. Partial responses occurred in three dose-escalation patients: two with cutaneous melanoma and one with hepatocellular carcinoma. Among the approximately 54 dose-escalation patients, roughly 20 had hepatocellular carcinoma, 15 or so melanoma, 9 renal cell carcinoma and 9 head and neck cancer. Patients were allowed to have had prior anti-PD-1, anti-PD-L1 or anti-CTLA-4 therapy, and 30% to 40% of the dose-escalation patients had previously received checkpoint inhibitors. The monotherapy dose-escalation portion (N ≈ 55 patients) of the phase I ivuxolimab trial is reported in the paper. Intravenous ivuxolimab was administered to patients every 2 weeks at six dose levels: 0.01, 0.1, 0.3, 1.5, 3 and 10 mg/kg. The investigation overall reported the following: After ivuxolimab, expanded clones were on average more numerous among CD8+ T cells than among CD4+ T cells. At doses of 0.1 to 3.0 mg/kg, clonal expansion of both CD4+ and CD8+ T cells in blood was seen between baseline and week 6. Antigen specificity was not determined for the clonally expanded peripheral T cells. Low levels of normalized T-cell clonal expansion were also shown by some nonresponding patients. In the 0.1-3.0 mg/kg groups, partial responders were among the patients with the lowest normalized peripheral clonal expansion, particularly in CD8+ T cells.

In regard to this clone: Its antigen is still unknown. Base qualities are not at hand, and no much larger clone is one base apart.

Patients with autoimmune disease history or receiving systemic immunosuppression were excluded from the trial. In every dose cohort, peripheral blood was drawn for TCR sequencing at baseline, cycle 4 day 1, and cycle 7 day 1. Samples came from an open-label, multicenter, first-in-human phase I dose-escalation trial of ivuxolimab. Adults with locally advanced or metastatic melanoma, renal cell, hepatocellular, or head and neck squamous cell carcinoma were enrolled in the trial. CD4+ and CD8+ T cells were sorted separately from peripheral blood before TCR sequencing. To sequence the TCRbeta CDR3 region, genomic DNA was isolated from the sorted cells. The immunoSEQ Assay was used to sequence the TCRbeta CDR3 regions. The table comes from immuneACCESS by way of TCRdb, which keeps in-frame sequences with V and J called. Part of the clones is missing from these tables; in studies checked, under half for an unresolved V gene and the rest for unknown reasons. The sample has 60,000 to 85,000 clones on record, about 90% of them singletons. The ten top clones hold over 6.5% of the sample.

CDR1 and CDR2 are drawn from the germline V gene: SNHLY, FYNNEI. The CDR3, cysteine through phenylalanine, is 12 amino acids long. The only DNA kept is the CDR3, 36 bases in frame from the first base. The V end loses 4 bases and the J end loses 5 bases, and a stretch of 5 bases separates them. This clonotype originated in an adult with an advanced solid tumor such as melanoma, head and neck, liver or kidney cancer. Material: CD4+ or CD8+ T cells sorted from blood, obtained in a trial of the OX40 agonist ivuxolimab. The V and J segments used are TRBV2 and TRBJ2-2; the D segment cannot be called with confidence. The sequenced DNA: TGTGCCAGCAGTGGGGGTACCGGGGAGCTGTTTTTT. Its protein is CASSGGTGELFF.